The clone carrying this TCR beta chain showed up just a few times. The data belong to a study of a mutant IDH1 vaccine in newly diagnosed glioma. Study-wide context: Sex distribution of treated patients was about 62% male and roughly 38% female; mean age was around 40 years.

Time point given: baseline, week 1 (first vaccination visit). As for treatment: pre-vaccination baseline after standard-of-care therapy. V was shortened by 6 bases and J by 3 bases, with 11 bases between the two germline ends. Germline CDR1 MRHNA, CDR2 SNTAGT. The CDR3 covers 14 residues. The protocol was immunoSEQ multiplex PCR, while the TCRdb copy is restricted to in-frame clones and leaves out a portion. The sample lists 20,000 to 25,000 clones; approximately 93% were seen once. The receptor was derived from a man aged 35 to 55 with glioma. Sequencing used PBMCs, obtained from a glioma patient treated with radiotherapy, temozolomide or both. The V and J genes are TRBV6-4 and TRBJ1-4; no clear D gene. CDR3: CASSPSGANEKLFF. For the CDR3, the DNA is TGTGCCAGCAGCCCCAGTGGGGCTAATGAAAAACTGTTTTTT.